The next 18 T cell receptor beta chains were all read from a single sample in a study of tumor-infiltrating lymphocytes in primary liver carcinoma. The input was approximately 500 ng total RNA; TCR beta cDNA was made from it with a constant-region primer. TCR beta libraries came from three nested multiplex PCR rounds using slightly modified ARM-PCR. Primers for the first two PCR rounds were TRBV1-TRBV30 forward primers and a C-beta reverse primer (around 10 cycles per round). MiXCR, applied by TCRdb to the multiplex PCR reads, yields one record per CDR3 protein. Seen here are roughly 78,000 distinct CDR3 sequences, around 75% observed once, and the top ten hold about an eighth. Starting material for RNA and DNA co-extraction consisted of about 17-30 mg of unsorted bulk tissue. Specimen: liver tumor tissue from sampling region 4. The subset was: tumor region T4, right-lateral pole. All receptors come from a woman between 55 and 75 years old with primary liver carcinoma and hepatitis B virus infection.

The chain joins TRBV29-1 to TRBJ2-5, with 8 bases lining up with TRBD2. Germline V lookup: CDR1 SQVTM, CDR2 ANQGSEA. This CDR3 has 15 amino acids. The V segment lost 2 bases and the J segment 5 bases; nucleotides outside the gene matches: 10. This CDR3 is CSVEKAGATTETQYF. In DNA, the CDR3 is TGCAGCGTTGAAAAAGCGGGAGCCACTACGGAGACCCAGTACTTC.

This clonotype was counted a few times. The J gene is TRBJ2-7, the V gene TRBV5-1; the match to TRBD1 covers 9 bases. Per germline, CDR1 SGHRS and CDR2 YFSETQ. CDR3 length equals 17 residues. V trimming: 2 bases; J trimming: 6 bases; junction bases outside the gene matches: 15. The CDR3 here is CASSLGIGTGIFSEQYF. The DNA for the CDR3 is TGCGCCAGCAGCTTAGGGATTGGGACAGGGATATTCTCCGAGCAGTACTTC.

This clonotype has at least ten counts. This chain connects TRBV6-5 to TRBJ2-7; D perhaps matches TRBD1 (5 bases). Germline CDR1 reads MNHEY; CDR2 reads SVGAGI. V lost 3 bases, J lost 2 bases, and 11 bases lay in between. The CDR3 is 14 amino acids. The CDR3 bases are TGTGCCAGCAGTTATGGGCAGGGCACCTACGAGCAGTACTTC. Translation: CASSYGQGTYEQYF.

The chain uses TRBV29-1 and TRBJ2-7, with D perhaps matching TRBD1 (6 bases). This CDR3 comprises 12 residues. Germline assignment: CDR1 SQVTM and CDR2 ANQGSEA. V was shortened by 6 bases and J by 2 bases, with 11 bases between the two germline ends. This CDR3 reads CSVWDTTYEQYF. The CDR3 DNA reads TGCAGCGTCTGGGACACTACCTACGAGCAGTACTTC.

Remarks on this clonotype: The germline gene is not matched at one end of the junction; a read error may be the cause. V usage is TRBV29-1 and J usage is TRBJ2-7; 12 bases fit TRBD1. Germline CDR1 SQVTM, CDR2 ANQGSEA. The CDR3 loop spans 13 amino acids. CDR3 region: CNVDGTGGHKQYF. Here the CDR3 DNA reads TGCAACGTTGATGGGACAGGGGGCCACAAGCAGTACTTC.

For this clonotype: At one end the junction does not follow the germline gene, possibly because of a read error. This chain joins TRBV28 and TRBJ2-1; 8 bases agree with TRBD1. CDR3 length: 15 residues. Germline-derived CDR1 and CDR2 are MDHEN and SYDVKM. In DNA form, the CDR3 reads TGTGCCAGCAGTCGCAACAGGGGGTGGTACTATGAGCAGTTCTTT. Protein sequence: CASSRNRGWYYEQFF.

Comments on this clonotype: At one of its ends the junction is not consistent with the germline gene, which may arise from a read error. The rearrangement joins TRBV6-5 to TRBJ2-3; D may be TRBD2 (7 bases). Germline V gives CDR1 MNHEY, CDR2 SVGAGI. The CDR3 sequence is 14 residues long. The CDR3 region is CGSRGGGRADAQYF. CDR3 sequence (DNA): TGTGGCAGCCGGGGAGGGGGGCGCGCAGATGCGCAGTATTTT.

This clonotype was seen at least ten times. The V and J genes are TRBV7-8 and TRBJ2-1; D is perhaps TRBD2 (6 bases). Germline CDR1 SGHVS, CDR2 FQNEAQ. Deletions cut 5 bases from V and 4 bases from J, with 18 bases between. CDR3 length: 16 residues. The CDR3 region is CASSPGRLSFYNEQFF. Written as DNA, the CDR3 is TGTGCCAGCAGCCCCGGGAGACTATCCTTTTACAATGAGCAGTTCTTC.

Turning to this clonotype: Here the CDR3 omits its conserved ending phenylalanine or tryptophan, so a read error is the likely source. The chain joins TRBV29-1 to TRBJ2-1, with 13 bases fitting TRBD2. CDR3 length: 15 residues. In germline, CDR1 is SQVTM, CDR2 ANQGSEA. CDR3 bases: TGCAGTGTAGGACTAGCGGGAGTGGACTACAATGAGCAGTTCCTC. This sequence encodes CSVGLAGVDYNEQFL.

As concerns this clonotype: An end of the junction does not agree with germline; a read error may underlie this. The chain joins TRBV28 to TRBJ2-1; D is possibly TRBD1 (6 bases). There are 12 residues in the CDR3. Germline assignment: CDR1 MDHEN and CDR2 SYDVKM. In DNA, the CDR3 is TGTACCAGCAGGGTCAGGGGAGAGGAGCAGTTCTTC. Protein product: CTSRVRGEEQFF.

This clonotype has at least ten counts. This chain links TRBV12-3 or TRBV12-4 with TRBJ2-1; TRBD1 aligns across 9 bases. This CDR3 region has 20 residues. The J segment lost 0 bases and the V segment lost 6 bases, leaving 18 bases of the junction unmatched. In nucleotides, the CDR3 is TGTGCCAGCAGCCCTCCCCCGGGACAGGGAGGGCGAAGCTCCTACAATGAGCAGTTCTTC. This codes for CASSPPPGQGGRSSYNEQFF.

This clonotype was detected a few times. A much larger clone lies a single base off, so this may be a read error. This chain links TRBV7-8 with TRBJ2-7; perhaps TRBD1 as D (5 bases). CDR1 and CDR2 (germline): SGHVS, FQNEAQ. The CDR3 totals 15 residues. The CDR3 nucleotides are TGTGCCAGCGGCTTAGGTCAGGGTAATGTTTACGAGCAGTACTTC. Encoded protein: CASGLGQGNVYEQYF.

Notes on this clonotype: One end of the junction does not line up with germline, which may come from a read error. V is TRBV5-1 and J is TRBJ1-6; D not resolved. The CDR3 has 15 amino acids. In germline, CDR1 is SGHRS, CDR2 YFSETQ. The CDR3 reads CASSRWTRDNSLLHF. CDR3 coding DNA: TGCGCCAGCAGCCGATGGACTAGGGATAATTCACTCCTCCACTTT.

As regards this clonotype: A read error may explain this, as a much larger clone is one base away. The CDR3 sequence: CVSSLGGTGAMDTQYF. In DNA, the CDR3 is TGTGTCAGCAGCTTGGGGGGGACAGGGGCTATGGATACGCAGTATTTT. This chain uses TRBV5-4 with TRBJ2-3; 10 bases align to TRBD1. Germline loops: CDR1 SGHNT, CDR2 YYREEE (reference sequence). This CDR3 has 16 residues.

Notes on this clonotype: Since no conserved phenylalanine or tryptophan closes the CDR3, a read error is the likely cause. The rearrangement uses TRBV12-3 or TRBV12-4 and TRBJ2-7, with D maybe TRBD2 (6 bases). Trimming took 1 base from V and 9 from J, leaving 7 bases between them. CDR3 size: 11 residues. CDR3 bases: TGTGCCAGCAGTTTAGGGCGGGGGCAGTACTTA. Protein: CASSLGRGQYL.

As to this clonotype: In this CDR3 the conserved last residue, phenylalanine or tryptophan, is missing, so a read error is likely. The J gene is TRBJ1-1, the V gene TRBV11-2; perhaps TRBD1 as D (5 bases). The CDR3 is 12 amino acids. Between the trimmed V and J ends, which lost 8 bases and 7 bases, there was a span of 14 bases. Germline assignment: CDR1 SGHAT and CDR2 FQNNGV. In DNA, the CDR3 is TGTGCCAGCGGCTCTAAACAGGTTGAAGCTTTCTTG. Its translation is CASGSKQVEAFL.

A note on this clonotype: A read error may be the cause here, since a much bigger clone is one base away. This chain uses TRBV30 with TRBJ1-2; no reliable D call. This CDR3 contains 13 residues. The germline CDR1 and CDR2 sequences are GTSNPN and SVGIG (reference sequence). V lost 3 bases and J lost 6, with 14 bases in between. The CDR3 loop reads CAWRRTGFHGYTF. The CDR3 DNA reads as TGTGCCTGGAGACGGACCGGTTTCCATGGCTACACCTTC.

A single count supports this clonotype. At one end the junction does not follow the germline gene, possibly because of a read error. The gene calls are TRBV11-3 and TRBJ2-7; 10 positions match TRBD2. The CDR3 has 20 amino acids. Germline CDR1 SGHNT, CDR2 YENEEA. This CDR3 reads CASNLEASGRHLRTTYEQYF. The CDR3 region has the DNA TGTGCTAGCAACTTAGAAGCTAGCGGGAGACATCTTCGGACAACCTACGAGCAGTACTTT. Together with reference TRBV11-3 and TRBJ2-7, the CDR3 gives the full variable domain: EAGVVQSPRYKIIEKKQPVAFWCNPISGHNTLYWYLQNLGQGPELLIRYENEEAVDDSQLPKDRFSAERLKGVDSTLKIQPAELGDSAVYLCASNLEASGRHLRTTYEQYFGPGTRLTVT.